Presented here are 17 T cell receptor beta chains from one specimen sequenced in a study of Graves' ophthalmopathy and Graves' hyperthyroidism. From RNA, the CDR3 regions of TCR beta chains were amplified and sequenced. First-round RT-PCR relied on HTBI primers, and a second-round multiplex PCR came next. TCRdb itself ran the multiplex PCR reads through MiXCR, one entry per CDR3 protein. The sample carries about 590,000 distinct CDR3 sequences, under 45% recorded once. The sample comprised peripheral blood or thyroid tissue (not recorded which). Receptors were obtained from an adult man with Graves' hyperthyroidism.

This rearrangement joins TRBV12-3 or TRBV12-4 to TRBJ1-1; D uncertain. V was trimmed by 6 bases and J by 0 bases, leaving 14 bases between them. The CDR3 spans 15 residues. The CDR3 DNA reads as TGTGCCAGCAGCCCAATAAATAGGATGAACACTGAAGCTTTCTTT. Residues: CASSPINRMNTEAFF.

This clonotype appeared a few times. The V gene is TRBV7-2, the J gene TRBJ1-2; D remains ambiguous. Trimming stripped 5 bases from V and 2 bases from J, with 9 bases between. CDR1 is SGHTA and CDR2 is FQGNSA in the germline V gene. CDR3 length: 13 residues. CDR3 amino acids: CASSQMSNYGYTF. CDR3 nucleotide sequence: TGTGCCAGCAGCCAGATGTCCAACTATGGCTACACCTTC.

In the case of this clonotype: A single base separates this from a much larger clone, so it may be a read error. V usage is TRBV7-2 and J usage is TRBJ1-1, with unresolved D. Looked up from germline, CDR1 is SGHTA and CDR2 is FQGNSA. V was clipped by 7 bases and J by 3 bases, with 15 bases between them. The CDR3 sequence is 14 residues long. DNA of the CDR3: TGTGCCAGCATTCGACGGGAACTAGACACTGAAGCTTTCTTT. It is translated as CASIRRELDTEAFF.

This clonotype was detected many times. The rearrangement links TRBV20-1 to TRBJ1-5, with D possibly being TRBD1 (6 bases). The CDR3 is made up of 14 amino acids. The germline V gene has CDR1 DFQATT and CDR2 SNEGSKA (reference sequence). V was shortened by 4 bases and J by 1 base, with 11 bases between the two germline ends. This CDR3 is CSAKFGGSNQPQHF. CDR3 DNA: TGCAGTGCTAAGTTTGGGGGCAGCAATCAGCCCCAGCATTTT.

This clonotype was seen many times. The V and J genes are TRBV7-8 and TRBJ2-5; the D gene is possibly TRBD2 (7 bases). V lost 3 bases and J lost 5, with 13 bases in between. The CDR3 extends over 14 amino acids. Germline loops: CDR1 SGHVS, CDR2 FQNEAQ. The CDR3 DNA reads as TGTGCCAGCAGCTTGGCGGGGGCGCGGGAGACCCAGTACTTC. This translates into CASSLAGARETQYF. The complete variable domain, with remaining parts taken from reference TRBV7-8 and TRBJ2-5, reads GAGVSQSPRYKVAKRGQDVALRCDPISGHVSLFWYQQALGQGPEFLTYFQNEAQLDKSGLPSDRFFAERPEGSVSTLKIQRTQQEDSAVYLCASSLAGARETQYFGPGTRLLVL.

In DNA, the CDR3 is TGTGCCACCAGTGATCCCTCTGACAGGGGAGGCTACACCTTC. It specifies CATSDPSDRGGYTF. This chain uses TRBV24-1 with TRBJ1-2, with TRBD1 identical over 8 bases. CDR3 size: 14 residues. J was trimmed by 8 bases and V by 3 bases; bases with no gene match: 7. From germline, CDR1 is KGHDR and CDR2 SFDVKD.

V usage is TRBV7-9 and J usage is TRBJ2-7; 7 positions agree with TRBD1. J was trimmed by 3 bases and V by 6 bases; bases with no gene match: 11. Germline CDR1 is SEHNR and CDR2 is FQNEAQ (reference sequence). There are 15 residues in the CDR3. This CDR3 reads CASSPTTSGGYEQYF. CDR3 DNA sequence: TGTGCCAGCAGTCCCACGACCTCAGGGGGCTACGAGCAGTACTTC.

The V gene is TRBV2, the J gene TRBJ1-5, with a possible D match to TRBD1 (6 bases). Trimming stripped 8 bases from V and 2 bases from J, with 10 bases between. CDR1 SNHLY and CDR2 FYNNEI come from the germline V gene. The CDR3 totals 13 residues. This CDR3 reads CASLAGGNQPQHF. CDR3 bases: TGTGCCAGCCTGGCAGGGGGCAATCAGCCCCAGCATTTT.

The table lists this clonotype with many counts. This clone may be a read error of a much larger clone one base away. The gene calls are TRBV7-7 and TRBJ1-1, with D maybe TRBD1 (6 bases). The V gene's germline CDR1 is SSHAT and CDR2 FNYEAQ (reference sequence). The CDR3 extends over 13 amino acids. The CDR3 nucleotides are TGTGCTAGCAGCTTAAAACAGGGAACTGAAGCTTCCTTT. It translates to CASSLKQGTEASF.

This clonotype was counted only a few times. V is TRBV6-1 and J is TRBJ1-5; the match to TRBD1 covers 10 bases. Germline V gene data show CDR1 as MNHNS and CDR2 as SASEGT. This CDR3 region has 16 residues. The junction had 6 bases not matched to a gene; V was cut back by 0 bases and J by 7 bases. DNA for the CDR3: TGTGCCAGCAGTGAAGCGCGGGACAGGGGTCGCCAGCCCCAGCATTTT. Translation gives CASSEARDRGRQPQHF.

This clonotype has a count of ten or more. This chain links TRBV20-1 with TRBJ1-2, with D possibly TRBD1 on 5 matching bases. This CDR3 is 15 amino acids long. Germline CDR1 reads DFQATT; CDR2 reads SNEGSKA (reference sequence). The V end lost 5 bases, the J end lost 4 bases, and 20 bases lay between the germline ends. CDR3 in DNA: TGCAGTGCTTCCCGATCCGGGGCGCAGGGCTATGGCTACACCTTC. Protein: CSASRSGAQGYGYTF.

The sample holds many counts of this clonotype. The chain has TRBV12-3 or TRBV12-4 and TRBJ1-6, with D perhaps matching TRBD1 (5 bases). Trimming stripped 3 bases from V and 10 bases from J, with 13 bases between. This CDR3 contains 14 residues. CDR3 sequence: CASSFPGQDSPLHF. The DNA for the CDR3 is TGTGCCAGCAGTTTCCCGGGGCAGGACTCACCCCTCCACTTT.

This clonotype is categorized as medium-sized. The rearrangement joins TRBV10-3 to TRBJ1-4, with a possible D match to TRBD1 (5 bases). CDR1 ENHRY and CDR2 SYGVKD come from the germline V gene. CDR3 length: 13 amino acids. V was cut by 0 bases and J by 7 bases, with 6 bases left in between. The CDR3 DNA follows: TGTGCCATCAGTGAGTCCGGGACTGAAAAACTGTTTTTT. This translates into CAISESGTEKLFF.

On this clonotype itself: Being one base from a much bigger clone, this may be a read error. The chain couples TRBV24-1 to TRBJ1-1; weak D call: TRBD1 (6 bases). Germline-derived CDR1 and CDR2 are KGHDR and SFDVKD. The CDR3 is 14 amino acids. The CDR3 spells CATSDLCNRVEASF. CDR3 coding DNA: TGTGCCACCAGTGATTTGTGTAACAGGGTGGAAGCTTCCTTT.

The J gene is TRBJ1-6, the V gene TRBV7-9, with D tentatively TRBD1 (5 bases). The V end was cut by 3 bases, the J end by 9 bases, with 12 bases between. The CDR3 has 14 residues. The germline V gene encodes CDR1 SEHNR and CDR2 FQNEAQ (reference sequence). The CDR3 DNA is TGTGCCAGCAGCTTGCCCGGGGCTACTTCACCCCTCCACTTT. Translation gives CASSLPGATSPLHF.

The sample holds many counts of this clonotype. The chain joins TRBV15 to TRBJ1-1; 7 bases map to TRBD1. The CDR3 is made up of 15 amino acids. Trimming took 3 bases from V and 0 from J; bases not matched to a gene: 4. Germline CDR1 and CDR2: LNHNV and YYDKDF (reference sequence). CDR3 in DNA: TGTGCCACCAGCAGGAGACAGGGTATGAACACTGAAGCTTTCTTT. This codes for CATSRRQGMNTEAFF.

This clonotype was picked up many times. The chain has TRBV29-1 and TRBJ2-5; 7 bases are a match to TRBD2. V lost 4 bases to trimming and J lost 1 base; unmatched junction nucleotides: 6. The CDR3 extends over 14 amino acids. CDR1 is SQVTM and CDR2 is ANQGSEA in the germline V gene. CDR3 residues: CSVASSGRQETQYF. The CDR3 nucleotides read TGCAGCGTTGCGAGTAGCGGGCGCCAAGAGACCCAGTACTTC.